The 32 T cell receptor beta chains reported below all come from one sample, sequenced in a study of breast tumors, draining lymph nodes, adjacent tissues. MiXCR, run by TCRdb on the multiplex PCR reads, gives a single entry per CDR3 protein. The sample carries 75,000 to 100,000 distinct CDR3 sequences, roughly a fifth recorded once. Samples came from axillary lymph nodes draining the breast cancer. The sample taken for sequencing was axillary lymph node tissue. These receptors were collected from a female donor with breast cancer. Some clones in this sample may be carry-over from other donors' samples.

Of note for this clonotype: This may be a read error, as it is one base from a much larger clone. The chain is built from TRBV11-2 and TRBJ2-3; TRBD2 aligns across 9 bases. The CDR3 has 18 amino acids. Germline V gene data show CDR1 as SGHAT and CDR2 as FQNNGV. CDR3 loop: CAGSLRAGGPVSTDTQYF. The CDR3 nucleotides read TGTGCCGGCAGCTTAAGGGCGGGAGGGCCTGTTAGCACAGATACGCAGTATTTT.

The chain employs TRBV5-1 and TRBJ2-7, with 7 bases fitting TRBD1. Germline V gene lookup returns CDR1 SGHRS and CDR2 YFSETQ. The junction had 3 bases not matched to a gene; V was cut back by 0 bases and J by 3 bases. The CDR3 has 14 amino acids. The CDR3 DNA is TGCGCCAGCAGCTTGGCGACAGGGCACTACGAGCAGTACTTC. The encoded protein is CASSLATGHYEQYF.

Comment on this clonotype: It may be a read error: a sequence one base away is much more abundant. The J gene is TRBJ1-4, the V gene TRBV6-5, with 8 bases fitting TRBD1. The CDR3 is made up of 13 amino acids. J gave up 12 bases and V 5 bases, and 8 bases lay outside the gene matches. The germline gives CDR1 MNHEY, CDR2 SVGAGI. The CDR3 bases are TGTGCCAGCAGTCGACAGGGGCAAGAAGAACTGTTTTTT. Its translation: CASSRQGQEELFF.

As concerns this clonotype: This CDR3 fails to terminate in the conserved phenylalanine or tryptophan, so it likely reflects a read error. The chain couples TRBV9 to TRBJ2-3; TRBD1 might be the D (6 bases). The CDR3 covers 15 residues. Germline V gene lookup returns CDR1 SGDLS and CDR2 YYNGEE. CDR3: CASSVQQGLTDTQYS. Here the CDR3 DNA reads TGCGCCAGCAGCGTTCAACAGGGATTGACAGATACGCAGTATTCT.

Note on this clonotype: This sequence may be a read error, since a much larger clone differs from it by one base. The chain employs TRBV4-1 and TRBJ1-5, with D perhaps matching TRBD1 (5 bases). The length of the CDR3 is 15 residues. Germline V gene sequence: CDR1 MGHRA, CDR2 YSYEKL. The CDR3 region is CASSQLTGGNRPQHF. The CDR3 bases are TGCGCCAGCAGCCAATTAACAGGAGGCAATCGGCCCCAGCATTTT.

Worth noting for this clonotype: This may be a read error, as it is one base from a much larger clone. V and J are TRBV4-3 and TRBJ2-1; D is unresolved. Trimming took 0 bases from V and 12 from J, leaving 12 bases between them. The germline CDR1 and CDR2 sequences are LGHNA and YSLEER. There are 13 residues in the CDR3. The CDR3 loop reads CASSQDGRWRQFF. The CDR3 DNA is TGCGCCAGCAGCCAAGATGGCAGGTGGAGGCAGTTCTTC.

CDR3 sequence reads: CASSSRSGKGSDTQYF. The CDR3 DNA reads as TGTGCCAGCAGTTCCCGGAGCGGTAAGGGATCAGATACGCAGTATTTT. The gene calls are TRBV6-5 and TRBJ2-3; D may be TRBD2 (5 bases). The CDR3 totals 16 residues. Germline V CDR1 and CDR2: MNHEY, SVGAGI. The ends were cut back, 4 bases at V and 4 bases at J, with 18 bases in the middle.

This clonotype showed up many times. The V gene is TRBV3-1, the J gene TRBJ2-7, with D unclear. Trimming cost V 4 bases and J 6 bases, with 10 bases left between them. The CDR3 is 12 residues long. Per germline, CDR1 LGHDT and CDR2 YNNKEL (reference sequence). In DNA, the CDR3 is TGTGCCAGCAGCCCGAGGTTGGGCGAGCAGTACTTC. Translating gives CASSPRLGEQYF.

The chain recombines TRBV5-4 with TRBJ1-2, with 8 bases matching TRBD1. The V gene's germline CDR1 is SGHNT and CDR2 YYREEE (reference sequence). The CDR3 has 14 amino acids. V lost 7 bases and J lost 8; bases outside the gene matches: 13. DNA for the CDR3: TGTGCCAGCCGCGGCCCCGGGGCAGGGGGCGGCTACACCTTC. It is translated as CASRGPGAGGGYTF.

This clonotype has a count of ten or more. The chain carries TRBV10-3 and TRBJ2-3; TRBD2 is a possible D gene (6 bases). This CDR3 region has 14 residues. Trimming shortened V by 6 bases and J by 2 bases, and 12 bases separated the two germline ends. Germline CDR1 and CDR2: ENHRY and SYGVKD. Here the CDR3 DNA reads TGTGCCATCAGCGAGCGGCGGGACACAGATACGCAGTATTTT. Amino acid sequence: CAISERRDTDTQYF.

There are a few counts of this clonotype. This chain links TRBV28 with TRBJ1-3; D unclear. Trimming removed 4 bases at V and 4 bases at J, with 2 bases between. The CDR3 runs 11 residues. Germline V CDR1 and CDR2: MDHEN, SYDVKM. The chain's CDR3 is CASSWGNTIYF. For the CDR3, the DNA is TGTGCCAGCAGTTGGGGAAACACCATATATTTT.

This clonotype was seen many times. The chain carries TRBV5-1 and TRBJ2-2; D ambiguous. The V end lost 0 bases, the J end lost 4 bases, and 7 bases lay between the germline ends. The germline gives CDR1 SGHRS, CDR2 YFSETQ. The CDR3 is 14 amino acids. The CDR3 nucleotides read TGCGCCAGCAGCTTGGAATGGACCACCGGGGAGCTGTTTTTT. It is translated as CASSLEWTTGELFF.

In this sample, this clonotype turned up a few times. Being one base from a much bigger clone, this may be a read error. J is TRBJ2-1 and V is TRBV7-2; tentative D call: TRBD1 (6 bases). This CDR3 comprises 15 residues. Germline CDR1 reads SGHTA; CDR2 reads FQGNSA. CDR3 protein: CASSWGTRTYNERFF. CDR3 bases: TGTGCCAGCAGCTGGGGGACACGGACCTACAATGAGCGGTTCTTC.

This clonotype was found many times. The rearrangement joins TRBV5-1 to TRBJ2-3; weak D call: TRBD1 (6 bases). Trimming cost V 1 base and J 1 base, with 16 bases left between them. The CDR3 is 17 amino acids. Germline CDR1 is SGHRS and CDR2 is YFSETQ. This CDR3 is CASSLFPQGSGTDTQYF. In DNA form, the CDR3 reads TGCGCCAGCAGCTTGTTTCCTCAGGGGAGCGGCACAGATACGCAGTATTTT.

This clonotype was picked up many times. The chain combines TRBV11-2 with TRBJ1-2, with 7 bases lining up with TRBD1. The junction had 11 bases not matched to a gene; V was cut back by 5 bases and J by 5 bases. The germline V gene encodes CDR1 SGHAT and CDR2 FQNNGV. This CDR3 region has 15 residues. The CDR3 coding sequence is TGTGCCAGCAGCCCCCAGGGACAGCTCCCTTATGGCTACACCTTC. Amino acid sequence: CASSPQGQLPYGYTF.

This clonotype showed up many times. The V call is TRBV7-8, the J call TRBJ2-7, with TRBD1 matching 7 bases. This CDR3 is built from 13 residues. Trimming cost V 8 bases and J 5 bases; bases outside gene matches: 9. CDR1 and CDR2 from the germline V gene are SGHVS and FQNEAQ. The CDR3 DNA sequence: TGTGCCAGCCGGAAGGCAGGGGGTCACGAGCAGTACTTC. Protein product: CASRKAGGHEQYF.

About this clonotype: Because the CDR3's place on the DNA is in doubt, the DNA is left out and the CDR3 is given as listed by TCRdb. The gene calls are TRBV9 and TRBJ2-1; TRBD1, the table's D call, lacks a check against the DNA. Per the germline V gene, CDR1 is SGDLS and CDR2 is YYNGEE. The CDR3 has 22 amino acids, counting both end residues. CDR3 amino acids: CASSFYICSARSNSLRGNEQFF.

This clonotype was picked up one time. The chain's CDR3 is CAGTGTQMNTEAFF. Written as DNA, the CDR3 is TGTGCCGGAACCGGGACACAGATGAACACTGAAGCTTTCTTT. V gene TRBV30 combines with J gene TRBJ1-1; TRBD1 is a possible D gene (6 bases). With 8 bases removed from V and 0 bases from J, the gap between germline ends came to 16 bases. Germline V CDR1 and CDR2: GTSNPN, SVGIG (reference sequence). The CDR3 sequence is 14 residues long.

J is TRBJ2-7 and V is TRBV18, with D possibly matching TRBD1 (6 bases). The CDR3 is made up of 15 amino acids. Germline values: CDR1 KGHSH, CDR2 LQKENI. Trimming pared 2 bases from V and 7 bases from J, leaving 18 bases between. The CDR3 is CASSPFDRPWEEQYF. The CDR3 DNA sequence: TGTGCCAGCTCACCATTCGACAGGCCCTGGGAAGAGCAGTACTTC.

This clonotype was detected many times. This chain links TRBV5-1 with TRBJ2-3, with TRBD2 as a possible D gene (5 bases). Germline CDR1 reads SGHRS; CDR2 reads YFSETQ. The CDR3 covers 14 residues. Trimming shortened V by 4 bases and J by 1 base, and 10 bases separated the two germline ends. The CDR3: CASSPGMGTDTQYF. The CDR3 DNA follows: TGCGCCAGCAGCCCGGGGATGGGCACAGATACGCAGTATTTT.

As for this clonotype: One junction end disagrees with the germline gene, perhaps due to a read error. V is TRBV28 and J is TRBJ2-7; 7 nucleotides match TRBD2. The germline CDR1 and CDR2 sequences are MDHEN and SYDVKM. This CDR3 is built from 16 residues. The CDR3 coding sequence is TGTGCCAGCAGTCCTCCAAGGGGCCTAGGGCGGGAGAGCACGAACTTC. It translates to CASSPPRGLGRESTNF. The entire variable domain, with the rest obtained from reference TRBV28 and TRBJ2-7, is as follows: DVKVTQSSRYLVKRTGEKVFLECVQDMDHENMFWYRQDPGLGLRLIYFSYDVKMKEKGDIPEGYSVSREKKERFSLILESASTNQTSMYLCASSPPRGLGRESTNFGPGTRLTVT.

The sample holds many counts of this clonotype. The V call is TRBV9, the J call TRBJ2-7; TRBD2 agrees at 7 bases. Trimming cost V 4 bases and J 6 bases; bases outside gene matches: 10. The CDR3 is 14 residues long. The germline V gene has CDR1 SGDLS and CDR2 YYNGEE. The CDR3 here is CASSLGVAGPEQYF. CDR3 DNA: TGTGCCAGCAGCCTAGGGGTAGCGGGCCCCGAGCAGTACTTC. The entire variable domain, with the rest obtained from reference TRBV9 and TRBJ2-7, is as follows: DSGVTQTPKHLITATGQRVTLRCSPRSGDLSVYWYQQSLDQGLQFLIQYYNGEERAKGNILERFSAQQFPDLHSELNLSSLELGDSALYFCASSLGVAGPEQYFGPGTRLTVT.

This clonotype was found many times. V gene TRBV18 combines with J gene TRBJ2-7; D gene uncertain. Germline V gene sequence: CDR1 KGHSH, CDR2 LQKENI. The CDR3 contains 12 residues. Trimming took 2 bases from V and 4 from J, leaving 6 bases between them. Here the CDR3 DNA reads TGTGCCAGCTCACCATCAACATACGAGCAGTACTTC. Translating gives CASSPSTYEQYF.

Ten or more counts support this clonotype. This chain joins TRBV28 and TRBJ1-2; D is uncertain. The CDR3 totals 12 residues. V was shortened by 8 bases and J by 5 bases, with 12 bases between the two germline ends. Germline CDR1 and CDR2: MDHEN and SYDVKM. The CDR3 DNA follows: TGTGCCAGCGAATCACCTGTATATGGCTACACCTTC. This sequence encodes CASESPVYGYTF.

This clonotype has a count of ten or more. The V gene is TRBV6-6, the J gene TRBJ1-2, with 9 nucleotides matching TRBD1. Trimming removed 5 bases from V and 2 bases from J; junction bases left unmatched: 3. CDR3 size: 14 residues. CDR1 and CDR2 (germline): MNHNY, SVGAGI (reference sequence). As DNA, the CDR3 is TGTGCCAGCAGTAGGGACAGGGAAAACTATGGCTACACCTTC. This sequence encodes CASSRDRENYGYTF.

This clonotype was counted ten times or more. The J gene is TRBJ2-1, the V gene TRBV20-1; TRBD2 aligns across 14 bases. Germline values: CDR1 DFQATT, CDR2 SNEGSKA (reference sequence). J was trimmed by 3 bases and V by 5 bases; bases with no gene match: 6. The CDR3 consists of 16 residues. This CDR3 reads CSARTSGRRGYNEQFF. The CDR3 bases are TGCAGTGCTCGGACTAGCGGGAGGAGGGGCTACAATGAGCAGTTCTTC.

Regarding this clonotype: This may be a read error: a much more frequent sequence differs by one nucleotide. The final CDR3 position lacks the conserved phenylalanine or tryptophan, pointing to a likely read error. The chain is built from TRBV20-1 and TRBJ2-6; 7 nucleotides align to TRBD1. Germline V gene lookup returns CDR1 DFQATT and CDR2 SNEGSKA (reference sequence). Unmatched junction bases numbered 10, after V lost 1 base and J lost 1 base. The CDR3 length is 18 residues. DNA for the CDR3: TGCAGTGCTAGAGTCACAGGGGCCCCCCGATCTGGGGCCAACGTCCTGACTTCC. This sequence encodes CSARVTGAPRSGANVLTS.

The chain links TRBV6-5 to TRBJ2-7, with TRBD1 identical over 11 bases. V shed 5 bases, J shed 6 bases, and the junction held 15 bases outside the gene matches. CDR1 MNHEY and CDR2 SVGAGI come from the germline V gene. This CDR3 contains 17 residues. CDR3 in amino acids: CASSQPRTGGAMGEQYF. The CDR3 DNA reads TGTGCCAGCAGTCAACCTAGGACAGGGGGCGCCATGGGCGAGCAGTACTTC.

This clonotype was seen many times. V is TRBV2 and J is TRBJ2-3; no definite D call. The germline V and J ends were trimmed by 6 bases and 3 bases, with 7 bases remaining between them. This CDR3 is 12 amino acids long. Germline V lookup: CDR1 SNHLY, CDR2 FYNNEI. The CDR3 DNA sequence: TGTGCCAGCAGGAAGACAACAGATACGCAGTATTTT. It codes for CASRKTTDTQYF.

As for this clonotype: The conserved closing phenylalanine or tryptophan is absent in this CDR3, likely reflecting a read error. The V and J genes are TRBV10-3 and TRBJ2-3; 7 bases are a match to TRBD1. CDR1 and CDR2 from the germline V gene are ENHRY and SYGVKD. The CDR3 loop spans 15 amino acids. The CDR3 DNA reads TGTACCATCCGAACAGGGGTCACATCCCTAGATACGCAGTATCTT. The encoded protein is CTIRTGVTSLDTQYL.

This clonotype has a count of ten or more. A read error may produce the germline difference seen at one junction end. The chain carries TRBV6-1 and TRBJ2-7, with 8 bases fitting TRBD2. The CDR3 has 13 residues. Germline CDR1 reads MNHNS; CDR2 reads SASEGT. The DNA of the CDR3 is TGTGCCAGCAGTGAGGGACTAGAGAGGGCCCTTCTGTTC. Translation: CASSEGLERALLF.

This clonotype was counted at least ten times. The V and J genes are TRBV5-1 and TRBJ2-1; weak D call: TRBD2 (5 bases). V was trimmed by 0 bases and J by 0 bases, leaving 7 bases between them. The CDR3 totals 15 residues. The germline V gene encodes CDR1 SGHRS and CDR2 YFSETQ. This CDR3 reads CASSLGGSSYNEQFF. Written as DNA, the CDR3 is TGCGCCAGCAGCTTGGGAGGGAGCTCCTACAATGAGCAGTTCTTC. The complete variable domain, with remaining parts taken from reference TRBV5-1 and TRBJ2-1, reads KAGVTQTPRYLIKTRGQQVTLSCSPISGHRSVSWYQQTPGQGLQFLFEYFSETQRNKGNFPGRFSGRQFSNSRSEMNVSTLELGDSALYLCASSLGGSSYNEQFFGPGTRLTVL.